This paragraph reports one T cell receptor beta chain. Antigen specificity is unknown. TCRdb re-called the RT-PCR reads with MiXCR, one entry per CDR3 protein. Of hundreds of thousands of distinct CDR3 sequences listed, approximately 17% are singletons. This CDR3 comprises 16 residues. CDR1 is MNHEY and CDR2 is SVGEGT in the germline V gene. V lost 5 bases, J lost 0 bases, and 17 bases lay in between. This sample was taken from a study of response to subunit inactivated influenza vaccine. Study-wide findings and caveats: T cells newly recruited by each seasonal influenza vaccination are few, the authors suggested.

This TCR was recovered from a man aged 45 to 65 who received an inactivated influenza vaccine. This specimen consisted of PBMCs from blood, obtained approximately 5 days after vaccination. This chain joins TRBV6-2 or TRBV6-3 and TRBJ2-7; D gene unclear. The CDR3 spells CASSNPSDRRSYEQYF. In DNA form, the CDR3 reads TGTGCCAGCAGTAACCCTTCGGACCGACGCTCCTACGAGCAGTACTTC.